The sequence of this T cell receptor (beta chain) was determined in a study of blood T cell repertoires in COVID-19. The wider study: From T cells, B-cell-depleted T cells, or PBMCs came the material, which was cDNA or gDNA.

This clone was counted a few times. Data came from immunoSEQ multiplex PCR; TCRdb stores just in-frame clones and leaves some out. The data show under 300,000 clones, with approximately 90% seen just once and 2% to 3% held by the top ten. Participants were aged about 18 to 95 years, lived in 24 US areas, and enrolled virtually. In assigning cohorts, the study relied on participant-reported clinical history. Recovered status in Cohort 3 required two negative PCRs, clearance, or symptom resolution. This CDR3 spans 13 amino acids. CDR1 MNHEY and CDR2 SMNVEV come from the germline V gene (reference sequence). Trimming took 6 bases from V and 8 from J, leaving 14 bases between them.

This chain uses TRBV27 with TRBJ2-1, with D maybe TRBD2 (6 bases). The sequenced sample was PBMCs or T cells enriched from blood (not recorded which). The receptor's source is a woman younger than 30 who had recovered from COVID-19. CDR3 sequence: CASRDYLTDEQFF. As DNA, the CDR3 is TGTGCCAGCAGGGACTACCTTACAGATGAGCAGTTCTTC.